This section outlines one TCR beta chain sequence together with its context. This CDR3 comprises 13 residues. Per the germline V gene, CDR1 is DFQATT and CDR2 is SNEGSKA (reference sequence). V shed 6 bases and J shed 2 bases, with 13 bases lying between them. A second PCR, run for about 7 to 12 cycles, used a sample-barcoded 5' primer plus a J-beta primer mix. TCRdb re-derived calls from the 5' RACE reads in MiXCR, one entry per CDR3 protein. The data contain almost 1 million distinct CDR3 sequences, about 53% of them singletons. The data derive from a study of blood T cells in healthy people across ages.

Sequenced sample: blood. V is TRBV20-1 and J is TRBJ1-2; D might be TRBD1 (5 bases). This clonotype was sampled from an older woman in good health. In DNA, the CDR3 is TGCAGTGCCGAGGACGGGGGGAACTATGGCTACACCTTC. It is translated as CSAEDGGNYGYTF.